These 15 T cell receptor beta chains originate from one sample sequenced in a study of T cell responses to AZD1222 COVID-19 vaccine. TCRdb's table, derived via immunoSEQ multiplex PCR, lists solely in-frame clones and lacks some. This table has around 180,000 clones, about 86% appearing once. The sample was peripheral blood, taken on day 0 of AZD1222 vaccination. These receptors were collected from an adult in good health.

This chain connects TRBV28 to TRBJ1-2; possible D gene TRBD1, 5 bases. V was cut by 5 bases and J by 4 bases, with 17 bases left in between. Germline V gene lookup returns CDR1 MDHEN and CDR2 SYDVKM. The CDR3 length is 15 residues. The CDR3 DNA sequence: TGTGCCAGCAGTCGCACAGGAGGCGGCGCCTATGGCTACACCTTC. It translates to CASSRTGGGAYGYTF.

CDR3 in amino acids: CASSRTRYEQYF. The CDR3 nucleotides are TGTGCCAGCAGCCGAACTCGCTACGAGCAGTACTTC. The rearrangement links TRBV6-2 or TRBV6-3 to TRBJ2-7, with D uncertain. Germline V CDR1 and CDR2: MNHEY, SVGEGT. The length of the CDR3 is 12 residues. V was cut by 6 bases and J by 3 bases, with 9 bases left in between.

The chain uses TRBV24-1 and TRBJ2-1, with D perhaps TRBD1 or TRBD2 (5 bases each). Germline CDR1 is KGHDR and CDR2 is SFDVKD. Between the trimmed V and J ends, which lost 2 bases and 3 bases, there was a span of 13 bases. The CDR3 is made up of 16 amino acids. CDR3 DNA sequence: TGTGCCACCAGTGATTCTGGGGGAGCCAGCTACAATGAGCAGTTCTTC. Protein product: CATSDSGGASYNEQFF.

Only one count was recorded for this clone. The chain links TRBV15 to TRBJ2-7; D could derive from TRBD1 or TRBD2 (5 bases each). This CDR3 has 15 amino acids. Germline V gene sequence: CDR1 LNHNV, CDR2 YYDKDF (reference sequence). V lost 3 bases, J lost 7 bases, and 19 bases lay in between. The DNA for the CDR3 is TGTGCCACCAGCAGTCCCTCGGGACCGCATGAGGAGCAGTACTTC. It is translated as CATSSPSGPHEEQYF.

The rearrangement uses TRBV11-3 and TRBJ1-1, with D tentatively TRBD1 (5 bases). Deletions cut 6 bases from V and 5 bases from J, with 10 bases between. In germline, CDR1 is SGHNT, CDR2 YENEEA. The CDR3 has 12 amino acids. CDR3 DNA: TGTGCCAGCAGGGGGGAGAGGACTGAAGCTTTCTTT. Residues: CASRGERTEAFF. The whole variable domain, remainder taken from reference TRBV11-3 and TRBJ1-1, is EAGVVQSPRYKIIEKKQPVAFWCNPISGHNTLYWYLQNLGQGPELLIRYENEEAVDDSQLPKDRFSAERLKGVDSTLKIQPAELGDSAVYLCASRGERTEAFFGQGTRLTVV.

On this clone itself: As the CDR3 is not closed by the conserved phenylalanine or tryptophan, this likely results from a read error. The DNA is omitted, as the CDR3 cannot be located on it reliably, and the CDR3 follows TCRdb's listing. The CDR3 loop reads CSVGLEAGTPC. The chain has TRBV29-1 and TRBJ1-4. The CDR3 has 11 amino acids, counting both end residues. CDR1 is SQVTM, CDR2 ANQGSEA, per germline.

CDR3 in amino acids: CASSPQLAGANEQFF. The CDR3 DNA is TGTGCCAGCAGCCCCCAACTAGCGGGGGCCAATGAGCAGTTCTTC. V gene TRBV5-4 combines with J gene TRBJ2-1; 11 positions agree with TRBD2. Unmatched junction bases numbered 6, after V lost 4 bases and J lost 6 bases. From germline, CDR1 is SGHNT and CDR2 YYREEE (reference sequence). CDR3 length: 15 amino acids.

The chain has TRBV28 and TRBJ2-7; D may be TRBD1 or TRBD2 (5 bases each). The CDR3 loop spans 13 amino acids. Trimming shortened V by 2 bases and J by 5 bases, and 10 bases separated the two germline ends. Germline V lookup: CDR1 MDHEN, CDR2 SYDVKM. CDR3 DNA: TGTGCCAGCAGTTTAACGGGGACCCACGAGCAGTACTTC. It codes for CASSLTGTHEQYF.

V and J are TRBV7-9 and TRBJ2-7; D call uncertain. Germline lookup yields CDR1 SEHNR and CDR2 FQNEAQ (reference sequence). Trimming cost V 3 bases and J 7 bases, with 7 bases left between them. This CDR3 contains 11 residues. The CDR3 coding sequence is TGTGCCAGCAGCTTTGAGTTGGAGCAGTACTTC. Translated, it gives CASSFELEQYF. Drawing the rest from reference TRBV7-9 and TRBJ2-7, the complete variable domain is DTGVSQNPRHKITKRGQNVTFRCDPISEHNRLYWYRQTLGQGPEFLTYFQNEAQLEKSRLLSDRFSAERPKGSFSTLEIQRTEQGDSAMYLCASSFELEQYFGPGTRLTVT.

The chain combines TRBV7-2 with TRBJ2-5, with TRBD2 matching over 8 bases. Unmatched junction bases numbered 5, after V lost 1 base and J lost 1 base. CDR3 length: 16 amino acids. The germline V gene encodes CDR1 SGHTA and CDR2 FQGNSA. The CDR3 nucleotides are TGTGCCAGCAGCTTAGTAGCGGGGCCTCCCCAAGAGACCCAGTACTTC. It specifies CASSLVAGPPQETQYF.

The chain combines TRBV7-9 with TRBJ1-1; weak D call: TRBD1 (5 bases). With 5 bases removed from V and 0 bases from J, the gap between germline ends came to 10 bases. The CDR3 runs to 14 residues. Germline assignment: CDR1 SEHNR and CDR2 FQNEAQ (reference sequence). DNA for the CDR3: TGTGCCAGCAGCCTCGGGACGGTGAACACTGAAGCTTTCTTT. This codes for CASSLGTVNTEAFF.

The chain has TRBV4-2 and TRBJ2-7, with D tentatively TRBD1 or TRBD2 (5 bases each). CDR1 LGHNA and CDR2 YNFKEQ come from the germline V gene. The CDR3 covers 15 residues. Trimming shortened V by 1 base and J by 1 base, and 11 bases separated the two germline ends. In DNA, the CDR3 is TGTGCCAGCAGCCAAGCCTGGGACGGATCCTACGAGCAGTACTTC. This sequence encodes CASSQAWDGSYEQYF.

The chain employs TRBV27 and TRBJ2-3; D may be TRBD2 (5 bases). With 6 bases removed from V and 0 bases from J, the gap between germline ends came to 19 bases. CDR3 length: 17 amino acids. Germline assignment: CDR1 MNHEY and CDR2 SMNVEV (reference sequence). Here the CDR3 reads CASSPIGDHPSTDTQYF. The CDR3 DNA reads TGTGCCAGCAGCCCGATCGGGGATCATCCTAGCACAGATACGCAGTATTTT.

The genes are TRBV29-1 and TRBJ1-5; weak D call: TRBD1 (6 bases). The CDR3 has 14 residues. CDR1 SQVTM and CDR2 ANQGSEA come from the germline V gene. The V end lost 4 bases, the J end lost 2 bases, and 12 bases lay between the germline ends. This CDR3 is CSVGGAGGNQPQHF. DNA for the CDR3: TGCAGCGTTGGGGGGGCCGGGGGCAATCAGCCCCAGCATTTT.

J is TRBJ2-1 and V is TRBV14, with 15 nucleotides matching TRBD2. This CDR3 has 20 amino acids. Trimming removed 2 bases from V and 0 bases from J; junction bases left unmatched: 8. Germline V gene lookup returns CDR1 SGHDN and CDR2 FVKESK. The CDR3: CASSQRLGLAGGSSYNEQFF. The CDR3 DNA reads TGTGCCAGCAGCCAACGACTGGGACTAGCGGGGGGTAGCTCCTACAATGAGCAGTTCTTC.